These T cell receptor beta chains were read from a single sample in a study of T cell responses to AZD1222 COVID-19 vaccine. TCRdb keeps only in-frame clones here, not all; method: immunoSEQ multiplex PCR. The data show about 75,000 clones, with around 87% seen just once and 18% held by the top ten. Here the sequenced sample was peripheral blood, taken 28 days after the second AZD1222 dose. Every receptor here comes from an adult who received the AZD1222 COVID-19 vaccine. Each CDR3 is given with its conserved first and last residue. The D gene is left open where the match is weak. Clone size is stated in some rows and not others, as once, few, many or a class when expanded.

v_call	clone_size	j_call	d_call	cdr3_nt	cdr3_aa
TRBV12-5	NA	TRBJ2-3	TRBD2	TGTGCTAGTGTCCTTGCGGGGGGGTACGATACGCAGTATTTT	CASVLAGGYDTQYF
TRBV19	NA	TRBJ1-5	TRBD1	TGTGCCAGTAGTCTCGACAGGGCAGGCAATCAGCCCCAGCATTTT	CASSLDRAGNQPQHF
TRBV27	NA	TRBJ2-3	TRBD2	TGTGCCAGCAGTTTTAGCGGGGGGACAAGCACAGATACGCAGTATTTT	CASSFSGGTSTDTQYF
TRBV10-3	NA	TRBJ1-1	NA	TGTGCCATCAGCGCTGATCCTAACACTGAAGCTTTCTTT	CAISADPNTEAFF
TRBV11-2	NA	TRBJ1-2	NA	TGTGCCAGCAGCTTACCGGGGGTACATGGCTACACCTTC	CASSLPGVHGYTF
TRBV4-1	NA	TRBJ2-3	NA	TGCGCCAGCAGCCAAGATCGGGGTAGCACAGATACGCAGTATTTT	CASSQDRGSTDTQYF
TRBV7-9	NA	TRBJ2-7	TRBD1	TGTGCCAGCAGCGAGGACAGGCAGATCAACGAGCAGTACTTC	CASSEDRQINEQYF
TRBV9	once	TRBJ2-1	NA	TGTGCCAGCAGCGTATCTGGGATAAATGATAATGAGCAGTTCTTC	CASSVSGINDNEQFF
TRBV5-1	NA	TRBJ2-1	TRBD2	TGCGCCAGCAGCTTACTAGCGGGGGATTACAATGAGCAGTTCTTC	CASSLLAGDYNEQFF
TRBV4-2	NA	TRBJ1-5	NA	TGTGCCAGCAGCCAAGATAAAACAGGGAACAATCAGCCCCAGCATTTT	CASSQDKTGNNQPQHF
TRBV2	NA	TRBJ1-5	NA	TGTGCCAGCACGACGTCGACGCTTACGAGCAATCAGCCCCAGCATTTT	CASTTSTLTSNQPQHF
TRBV6-5	NA	TRBJ2-7	NA	TGTGCCAGCAGTCCCGGACAGTATCGGCGCGAGCAGTACTTC	CASSPGQYRREQYF
TRBV7-2	NA	TRBJ2-6	NA	TGTGCCAGCAGCTCCGACAGGAGCTCTGGGGCCAACGTCCTGACTTTC	CASSSDRSSGANVLTF
TRBV6-2/TRBV6-3	NA	TRBJ1-2	TRBD1	TGTGCCAGCAGTTACCCCATCGGGACAGTTTCTAACTATGGCTACACCTTC	CASSYPIGTVSNYGYTF
TRBV12-5	NA	TRBJ2-5	TRBD1	TGTGCTAGTGGTTCCGACAGGGCATTCGTGGAGACCCAGTACTTC	CASGSDRAFVETQYF
TRBV24-1	once	TRBJ1-3	TRBD1	TGTGCCACCAGTGATTTGAAAGGACAGGGGACCTCTGGAAACACCATATATTTT	CATSDLKGQGTSGNTIYF
TRBV19	NA	TRBJ2-3	TRBD1	TGTGCCAGTCGTAAGGGACAGGGACTCACAGATACGCAGTATTTT	CASRKGQGLTDTQYF
TRBV3-1/TRBV3-2	few	TRBJ1-1	NA	TGTGCCAGCAGCCAAGACCCGTCAGGGCGAGAAGCTTTCTTT	CASSQDPSGREAFF
TRBV11-2	NA	TRBJ1-1	TRBD1	TGTGCCAGTACCTCGTATCAGGGGGCTAGTGAAGCTTTCTTT	CASTSYQGASEAFF
TRBV4-2	once	TRBJ2-7	NA	TGTGCCAGCAGCCAAGAGGGCGGGTCCGACGAGCAGTACTTC	CASSQEGGSDEQYF
TRBV18	NA	TRBJ1-4	TRBD1	TGTGCCAGCTCACCGGACAGGGGGAGTGAAAAACTGTTTTTT	CASSPDRGSEKLFF
TRBV7-2	NA	TRBJ1-4	NA	TGTGCCAGCAGCTTTCCAAATGAAAAACTGTTTTTT	CASSFPNEKLFF
TRBV11-2	NA	TRBJ2-1	NA	TGTGCCAGCAGCGTTCAGCCTGACTCCTACAATGAGCAGTTCTTC	CASSVQPDSYNEQFF
TRBV9	once	TRBJ1-1	NA	TGTGCCAGCAGTGGGACCGACAGGAAGAACACTGAAGCTTTCTTT	CASSGTDRKNTEAFF
TRBV29-1	NA	TRBJ1-6	TRBD1	TGCAGCGTCCGTACCGGGACAGCGAATTCACCCCTCCACTTT	CSVRTGTANSPLHF
TRBV9	NA	TRBJ2-1	TRBD2	TGTGCCAGCAGCGTATTAGCTCGGGGGGGATACAATGAGCAGTTCTTC	CASSVLARGGYNEQFF
TRBV30	once	TRBJ1-3	NA	TGTGCCTGGACCATGACGTTACGACTTGGAAACACCATATATTTT	CAWTMTLRLGNTIYF
TRBV5-5	NA	TRBJ1-2	TRBD1	TGTGCCAGCAGCCGGGACAGACCCTCTCAATTGTTCTATGGCTACACCTTC	CASSRDRPSQLFYGYTF
TRBV13	NA	TRBJ2-5	NA	TGTGCCAGCAGCTTAGAGACACGGGCGACCCAGTACTTC	CASSLETRATQYF
TRBV6-5	few	TRBJ1-5	TRBD1	TGTGCCAGCAGTTCGGGACAGGCCCGTCAGCCCCAGCATTTT	CASSSGQARQPQHF
TRBV19	NA	TRBJ1-1	TRBD1	TGTGCCAGTAGTATAAGGGGGCCCGGCGCTGAAGCTTTCTTT	CASSIRGPGAEAFF
TRBV14	once	TRBJ1-2	NA	TGTGCCAGCAGCCAGGCGGGGCCTAACTATGGCTACACCTTC	CASSQAGPNYGYTF
TRBV6-5	NA	TRBJ1-3	TRBD1	TGTGCCACGAGACAGGGGTTGGATGGAAACACCATATATTTT	CATRQGLDGNTIYF
TRBV30	NA	TRBJ1-5	NA	TGTGCCTGGAGTCTTGGAGGGGGGAATCAGCCCCAGCATTTT	CAWSLGGGNQPQHF
TRBV3-1/TRBV3-2	once	TRBJ1-3	TRBD1	TGTGCCAGCAGCCAAACGACAGGGGGAAGAAACACCATATATTTT	CASSQTTGGRNTIYF
TRBV9	once	TRBJ1-6	TRBD1	TGTGCCAGCAGCGGAGACAGGGTGGGTAATTCACCCCTCCACTTT	CASSGDRVGNSPLHF
TRBV5-6	once	TRBJ1-2	NA	TGTGCCAGCGCCAGGATTGTCCCGACTTCTAACTATGGCTACACCTTC	CASARIVPTSNYGYTF
TRBV5-6	NA	TRBJ2-3	NA	TGTGCCAGCAGCCCCCGACCGGACTCAGATACGCAGTATTTT	CASSPRPDSDTQYF
TRBV19	once	TRBJ1-1	NA	TGTGCCAGTAGTATAGACGGGGGTCTCGGAACGGCTTTCTTT	CASSIDGGLGTAFF
TRBV15	few	TRBJ2-7	TRBD2	TGTGCCACCAGCACCCAGCGGGGGTACGAGCAGTACTTC	CATSTQRGYEQYF
TRBV7-2	NA	TRBJ1-6	TRBD1	TGTGCCAGCAGCCCTACAGGGGAGGCCTATTCACCCCTCCACTTT	CASSPTGEAYSPLHF
TRBV19	NA	TRBJ1-1	TRBD1	TGTGCCAGTAGTAACCAACAGGGGCTGGGCACTGAAGCTTTCTTT	CASSNQQGLGTEAFF
TRBV19	NA	TRBJ1-1	NA	TGTGCCAGTAGTATGAAACCGTTAATACAAGAAGCTTTCTTT	CASSMKPLIQEAFF
TRBV2	NA	TRBJ1-1	NA	TGTGCCAGCAGAGTCTCCGAGCTGAACACTGAAGCTTTCTTT	CASRVSELNTEAFF